This entry concerns a single TCR beta chain. This CDR3 is 14 amino acids long. Germline V gives CDR1 LGHNA, CDR2 YNFKEQ. V lost 1 base and J 4 bases, leaving 10 bases between the germline ends. The entry originates in a study of control samples from healthy donors and cancer patients. TCRdb's table, derived via immunoSEQ multiplex PCR, lists solely in-frame clones and lacks some. The repertoire includes about 120,000 clones, approximately 94% of them detected once, and about 1.5% sits in the top ten. The specimen sequenced was PBMCs. The source of this sequence is a man over 45 with head and neck cancer. V and J are TRBV4-2 and TRBJ1-2; maybe TRBD1 (5 bases). CDR3 amino acids: CASSQAGSAYGYTF. CDR3 bases: TGTGCCAGCAGCCAAGCAGGGTCTGCCTATGGCTACACCTTC.